One and the same sample provided the 27 T cell receptor beta chains below, sequenced in a study of CD8+ T cells in alopecia areata. Once RNA had been extracted, it was reverse transcribed into cDNA to act as the sequencing template. Sequencing was performed with immunoSEQ multiplex PCR; in TCRdb, only in-frame clones are kept and a portion is missing. The sample has 250,000 to 300,000 clones, roughly 60% seen once. Treatment denoted: oral pan-JAK inhibitor, 5-10 mg twice daily. This specimen consisted of CD4+ T cells sorted from blood, obtained at week 24, from a patient treated with tofacitinib. The receptors derive from a human donor with alopecia areata.

This clone has just one count. The V call is TRBV27, the J call TRBJ1-6; D is perhaps TRBD1 (5 bases). Germline V CDR1 and CDR2: MNHEY, SMNVEV (reference sequence). The CDR3 length is 14 residues. The V gene lost 8 bases and the J gene lost 6 bases, with 14 bases spanning the gap. CDR3 nucleotide sequence: TGTGCCAGCGGCTCGACAGTGCTTAATTCACCCCTCCACTTT. Its translation: CASGSTVLNSPLHF.

V gene TRBV19 combines with J gene TRBJ1-5, with TRBD1 as a possible D gene (5 bases). The CDR3 contains 15 residues. Trimming pared 6 bases from V and 0 bases from J, leaving 12 bases between. Germline assignment: CDR1 LNHDA and CDR2 SQIVND (reference sequence). For the CDR3, the DNA is TGTGCCAGTAGCAACCTTGGGGGTAGCAATCAGCCCCAGCATTTT. This codes for CASSNLGGSNQPQHF.

The chain has TRBV6-5 and TRBJ1-2, with a tentative D call TRBD1 (5 bases). The length of the CDR3 is 13 residues. Germline-derived CDR1 and CDR2 are MNHEY and SVGAGI. The germline V and J ends were trimmed by 5 bases and 5 bases, with 12 bases remaining between them. This CDR3 reads CASSGQGEYGYTF. CDR3 coding DNA: TGTGCCAGCAGTGGCCAGGGCGAATATGGCTACACCTTC.

In the case of this clone: The identical CDR3 is also encoded by other nucleotide sequences in the sample. The CDR3 reads CASSEETQYF. The CDR3 region has the DNA TGTGCCAGCAGTGAAGAGACCCAGTACTTC. The J gene is TRBJ2-5, the V gene TRBV2, with D unresolved. Trimming took 1 base from V and 6 from J, leaving 0 bases between them. The CDR3 covers 10 residues. Per germline, CDR1 SNHLY and CDR2 FYNNEI.

This chain uses TRBV27 with TRBJ1-2; 10 bases line up with TRBD1. Germline values: CDR1 MNHEY, CDR2 SMNVEV (reference sequence). V lost 5 bases to trimming and J lost 5 bases; unmatched junction nucleotides: 8. CDR3 size: 15 residues. The CDR3 DNA sequence: TGTGCCAGCAGTCCTATGGGACAGGGGCGTTATGGCTACACCTTC. Amino acids: CASSPMGQGRYGYTF.

This chain links TRBV9 with TRBJ2-3; 11 bases map to TRBD2. This CDR3 has 15 amino acids. Trimming cost V 3 bases and J 1 base; bases outside gene matches: 1. Germline V gene lookup returns CDR1 SGDLS and CDR2 YYNGEE. The CDR3 DNA is TGTGCCAGCAGCGATAGCGGGGGGGGCACAGATACGCAGTATTTT. Residues: CASSDSGGGTDTQYF.

The CDR3 nucleotides read TGCGCCAGCAGCTTTTTCGGAGAGAATGAAAAACTGTTTTTT. It is translated as CASSFFGENEKLFF. J is TRBJ1-4 and V is TRBV5-1; D is unclear. The CDR3 loop spans 14 amino acids. CDR1 and CDR2 (germline): SGHRS, YFSETQ. Trimming removed 2 bases from V and 5 bases from J, with 10 bases in between.

The chain joins TRBV30 to TRBJ2-1; 7 bases align to TRBD2. Germline-derived CDR1 and CDR2 are GTSNPN and SVGIG (reference sequence). The CDR3 covers 16 residues. V lost 3 bases to trimming and J lost 0 bases; unmatched junction nucleotides: 8. CDR3 residues: CAWRLLGGNSYNEQFF. The CDR3 nucleotides read TGTGCCTGGAGGTTGTTGGGGGGGAACTCCTACAATGAGCAGTTCTTC. Based on the CDR3 plus reference TRBV30 and TRBJ2-1, the full variable domain is SQTIHQWPATLVQPVGSPLSLECTVEGTSNPNLYWYRQAAGRGLQLLFYSVGIGQISSEVPQNLSASRPQDRQFILSSKKLLLSDSGFYLCAWRLLGGNSYNEQFFGPGTRLTVL.

This chain links TRBV6-5 with TRBJ2-3; D gene unclear. The germline V gene has CDR1 MNHEY and CDR2 SVGAGI. V was shortened by 8 bases and J by 2 bases, with 8 bases between the two germline ends. The CDR3 totals 12 residues. The CDR3 sequence: CASRSYTDTQYF. The CDR3 DNA is TGTGCCAGCCGATCCTACACAGATACGCAGTATTTT.

This chain uses TRBV6-1 with TRBJ2-1; D remains ambiguous. The CDR3 spans 13 residues. The germline V gene encodes CDR1 MNHNS and CDR2 SASEGT. Deletions cut 2 bases from V and 4 bases from J, with 6 bases between. The CDR3 reads CASSEQSYNEQFF. DNA of the CDR3: TGTGCCAGCAGTGAACAGTCTTACAATGAGCAGTTCTTC.

This clone was counted only a few times. V usage is TRBV6-6 and J usage is TRBJ2-1; 7 bases agree with TRBD2. V lost 2 bases and J lost 0; bases outside the gene matches: 4. Per germline, CDR1 MNHNY and CDR2 SVGAGI (reference sequence). CDR3 size: 16 residues. CDR3 sequence reads: CASSYSRGGSYNEQFF. CDR3 coding DNA: TGTGCCAGCAGTTACAGTCGCGGGGGCTCCTACAATGAGCAGTTCTTC.

The count of this clone is one. The chain combines TRBV4-1 with TRBJ2-1; D perhaps matches TRBD2 (5 bases). This CDR3 region has 16 residues. Trimming left V 0 bases short and J 7 bases short, with 16 bases between. Germline CDR1 reads MGHRA; CDR2 reads YSYEKL. The CDR3 DNA reads as TGCGCCAGCAGCCAAGAAGGTCTAGCCGCCGTGAATGAGCAGTTCTTC. This codes for CASSQEGLAAVNEQFF.

This clone has just a few counts. The chain recombines TRBV19 with TRBJ1-1, with D maybe TRBD1 (5 bases). V was pared by 3 bases and J by 0 bases, with 8 bases between. Germline CDR1 and CDR2: LNHDA and SQIVND (reference sequence). The CDR3 contains 14 residues. The CDR3 DNA reads TGTGCCAGTAGTATCGCAGGGTTGAACACTGAAGCTTTCTTT. The encoded protein is CASSIAGLNTEAFF.

This clone was counted a few times. This chain connects TRBV7-2 to TRBJ2-2; 7 bases are shared with TRBD2. CDR1 and CDR2 from the germline V gene are SGHTA and FQGNSA. Trimming took 4 bases from V and 0 from J; bases not matched to a gene: 5. This CDR3 has 16 amino acids. CDR3 sequence (DNA): TGTGCCAGCAGCTCCGGGGGGTTGGCGAACACCGGGGAGCTGTTTTTT. Translated: CASSSGGLANTGELFF.

The chain links TRBV6-5 to TRBJ2-4; D is possibly TRBD1 (6 bases). The germline V gene has CDR1 MNHEY and CDR2 SVGAGI. CDR3 length: 14 amino acids. The ends were cut back, 6 bases at V and 8 bases at J, with 17 bases in the middle. CDR3 protein: CASRRHGQSDIQYF. For the CDR3, the DNA is TGTGCCAGCAGGCGACACGGACAGTCGGACATTCAGTACTTC.

This clone has more than one count but fewer than ten. The chain is built from TRBV9 and TRBJ1-2, with D uncertain. This CDR3 has 15 amino acids. Looked up from germline, CDR1 is SGDLS and CDR2 is YYNGEE. V lost 0 bases and J lost 7, with 16 bases in between. CDR3 sequence (DNA): TGTGCCAGCAGCGTAGTAACAGCGCAAGGAGGTGGCTACACCTTC. Encoded protein: CASSVVTAQGGGYTF.

The chain is built from TRBV28 and TRBJ1-6, with D unresolved. The CDR3 has 14 residues. Per germline, CDR1 MDHEN and CDR2 SYDVKM. Trimming left V 7 bases short and J 10 bases short, with 17 bases between. CDR3 bases: TGTGCCAGCATCTCGCGGGGTGTTGGATCACCCCTCCACTTT. Amino acid sequence: CASISRGVGSPLHF.

V and J are TRBV9 and TRBJ2-2; possible D gene TRBD2, 5 bases. Trimming pared 0 bases from V and 1 base from J, leaving 10 bases between. The CDR3 is made up of 16 amino acids. CDR1 is SGDLS, CDR2 YYNGEE, per germline. The CDR3 DNA follows: TGTGCCAGCAGCGTAGACGGACTCAAGAACACCGGGGAGCTGTTTTTT. Its translation is CASSVDGLKNTGELFF.

This clone was seen more than once but under ten times. The gene calls are TRBV29-1 and TRBJ2-7; perhaps TRBD1 as D (6 bases). The V gene lost 3 bases and the J gene lost 7 bases, with 13 bases spanning the gap. This CDR3 spans 12 amino acids. Germline V lookup: CDR1 SQVTM, CDR2 ANQGSEA. CDR3 region: CSVDLRQGEQYF. The CDR3 DNA follows: TGCAGCGTTGACCTGCGGCAGGGGGAGCAGTACTTC.

This clone has more than one count but fewer than ten. The gene calls are TRBV5-1 and TRBJ1-1, with D unresolved. The CDR3 is made up of 15 amino acids. Trimming pared 0 bases from V and 5 bases from J, leaving 14 bases between. The germline V gene has CDR1 SGHRS and CDR2 YFSETQ. The CDR3 nucleotides are TGCGCCAGCAGCTTGGAAGCGACGAGAGGGACTGAAGCTTTCTTT. Its protein product is CASSLEATRGTEAFF.

As for this clone: Additional DNA sequences in this sample encode the identical CDR3. This rearrangement joins TRBV30 to TRBJ2-3; D gene uncertain. This CDR3 contains 13 residues. The V and J ends lost 0 bases and 1 base respectively, with 5 bases between them. Germline V gene data show CDR1 as GTSNPN and CDR2 as SVGIG (reference sequence). The CDR3, as DNA: TGTGCCTGGAGTGTTTCTGGCACAGATACGCAGTATTTT. This sequence encodes CAWSVSGTDTQYF.

The chain carries TRBV2 and TRBJ1-5, with a tentative D call TRBD1 (6 bases). Trimming removed 5 bases from V and 5 bases from J, with 10 bases in between. The CDR3 consists of 13 residues. CDR1 SNHLY and CDR2 FYNNEI come from the germline V gene. CDR3 DNA sequence: TGTGCCAGCAGTTGGACAGAACATCAGCCCCAGCATTTT. Translation gives CASSWTEHQPQHF.

The J gene is TRBJ1-6, the V gene TRBV4-1; D remains ambiguous. Germline CDR1 MGHRA, CDR2 YSYEKL. The CDR3 has 13 amino acids. V lost 7 bases, J lost 10 bases, and 14 bases lay in between. DNA of the CDR3: TGCGCCAGCACCTCAGACCTCAGGTCACCCCTCCACTTT. It specifies CASTSDLRSPLHF.

J is TRBJ1-1 and V is TRBV5-4, with 9 bases fitting TRBD1. CDR1 and CDR2 (germline): SGHNT, YYREEE (reference sequence). CDR3 size: 20 residues. With 1 base clipped from V and 5 bases from J, the junction kept 21 bases outside the gene matches. The DNA of the CDR3 is TGTGCCAGCAGCTTGTTGTCGATGGACAGGGGTTTTCCTTCGGGGACTGAAGCTTTCTTT. Translation: CASSLLSMDRGFPSGTEAFF. The whole variable domain, filled in from reference TRBV5-4 and TRBJ1-1, reads ETGVTQSPTHLIKTRGQQVTLRCSSQSGHNTVSWYQQALGQGPQFIFQYYREEENGRGNFPPRFSGLQFPNYSSELNVNALELDDSALYLCASSLLSMDRGFPSGTEAFFGQGTRLTVV.

The rearrangement joins TRBV20-1 to TRBJ2-7; D call uncertain. This CDR3 comprises 11 residues. Trimming took 6 bases from V and 5 from J, leaving 11 bases between them. Germline CDR1 and CDR2: DFQATT and SNEGSKA (reference sequence). In DNA, the CDR3 is TGCAGTGCCGCACCCATGGACGAGCAGTACTTC. It is translated as CSAAPMDEQYF.

This chain connects TRBV30 to TRBJ1-1; no firm D call. This CDR3 region has 11 residues. V shed 2 bases and J shed 8 bases, with 9 bases lying between them. The V gene's germline CDR1 is GTSNPN and CDR2 SVGIG (reference sequence). CDR3 nucleotide sequence: TGTGCCTGGAGTTTCCGGGAGGAAGCTTTCTTT. This translates into CAWSFREEAFF.

As concerns this clone: Other DNA sequences in the sample encode the same CDR3. The V and J genes are TRBV4-1 and TRBJ2-3; no firm D call. Germline V gene sequence: CDR1 MGHRA, CDR2 YSYEKL. The CDR3 sequence is 14 residues long. Trimming left V 1 base short and J 2 bases short, with 7 bases between. The DNA of the CDR3 is TGCGCCAGCAGCCAAGGACTCAACACAGATACGCAGTATTTT. Encoded protein: CASSQGLNTDTQYF.